A single sample is the source of the 28 T cell receptor beta chains below, sequenced in a study of blood T cell repertoires in COVID-19. Sequenced by immunoSEQ multiplex PCR; TCRdb stores in-frame clones only, minus some. The data show under 150,000 clones, with 85% seen just once and about 13% held by the top ten. The material sequenced was peripheral blood. The receptor set was obtained from a human donor in a cohort sampled during active COVID-19.

CDR3 nucleotides: TGTGCCAGTAGGTGGAGGGAAAAACTGTTTTTT. This sequence encodes CASRWREKLFF. This chain links TRBV19 with TRBJ1-4; D gene uncertain. Germline-derived CDR1 and CDR2 are LNHDA and SQIVND (reference sequence). This CDR3 contains 11 residues. V dropped 6 bases and J dropped 8 bases, with 7 bases sitting between them.

J is TRBJ1-2 and V is TRBV19, with 8 positions matching TRBD1. The germline CDR1 and CDR2 sequences are LNHDA and SQIVND (reference sequence). The CDR3 runs to 16 residues. V trimming: 4 bases; J trimming: 5 bases; junction bases outside the gene matches: 12. CDR3 in amino acids: CASSTWPGGSQYGYTF. CDR3 bases: TGTGCCAGTAGTACCTGGCCAGGGGGCTCTCAATATGGCTACACCTTC.

The chain carries TRBV7-2 and TRBJ1-3; 10 nucleotides align to TRBD1. The ends lost 5 bases at V and 4 bases at J; junction bases unmatched: 17. The CDR3 loop spans 19 amino acids. Germline-derived CDR1 and CDR2 are SGHTA and FQGNSA. The chain's CDR3 is CASSPARDRDRGRGNTIYF. The CDR3 DNA sequence: TGTGCCAGCAGCCCAGCCAGAGACCGGGACAGGGGACGCGGAAACACCATATATTTT.

This rearrangement joins TRBV2 to TRBJ1-5, with D possibly being TRBD1 (6 bases). V was shortened by 7 bases and J by 4 bases, with 11 bases between the two germline ends. CDR3 length: 13 residues. The germline V gene has CDR1 SNHLY and CDR2 FYNNEI. The CDR3 region has the DNA TGTGCCAGCACCTGGACAGAGAATCAGCCCCAGCATTTT. Amino acids: CASTWTENQPQHF.

The rearrangement links TRBV6-5 to TRBJ1-3, with D maybe TRBD1 (6 bases). Germline V gene lookup returns CDR1 MNHEY and CDR2 SVGAGI. Trimming took 6 bases from V and 1 from J, leaving 7 bases between them. This CDR3 spans 13 amino acids. CDR3 sequence: CASRQGSGNTIYF. The CDR3 DNA sequence: TGTGCCAGCAGACAGGGATCTGGAAACACCATATATTTT.

This chain joins TRBV5-1 and TRBJ1-5; D unclear. Trimming shortened V by 4 bases and J by 2 bases, and 10 bases separated the two germline ends. The CDR3 loop spans 14 amino acids. The germline gives CDR1 SGHRS, CDR2 YFSETQ. The CDR3 loop reads CASSPGGGNQPQHF. CDR3 DNA sequence: TGCGCCAGCAGCCCCGGAGGCGGCAATCAGCCCCAGCATTTT.

The chain uses TRBV19 and TRBJ1-5, with D hard to call. The V gene lost 9 bases and the J gene lost 3 bases, with 15 bases spanning the gap. There are 14 residues in the CDR3. From germline, CDR1 is LNHDA and CDR2 SQIVND (reference sequence). Here the CDR3 reads CASSQAPINQPQHF. The CDR3 DNA is TGTGCCAGCTCCCAGGCGCCGATCAATCAGCCCCAGCATTTT.

A few counts support this clone. V and J are TRBV25-1 and TRBJ2-7; TRBD2 matches 9 bases. Germline-derived CDR1 and CDR2 are MGHDK and SYGVNS. Trimming cost V 7 bases and J 1 base; bases outside gene matches: 5. The CDR3 length is 14 residues. The CDR3 DNA reads as TGTGCCAGCACTATTAGCGGGGGATCCTACGAGCAGTACTTC. It codes for CASTISGGSYEQYF.

The gene calls are TRBV6-5 and TRBJ1-5, with 8 bases identical to TRBD1. With V trimmed by 7 bases and J by 0 bases, 5 bases remained unmatched. This CDR3 is built from 15 residues. From germline, CDR1 is MNHEY and CDR2 SVGAGI. The CDR3 bases are TGTGCCAGCATAAACAGGGGGGATAGCAATCAGCCCCAGCATTTT. Protein sequence: CASINRGDSNQPQHF.

The chain links TRBV6-6 to TRBJ1-1; maybe TRBD1 (6 bases). The germline gives CDR1 MNHNY, CDR2 SVGAGI (reference sequence). This CDR3 has 14 amino acids. Trimming stripped 5 bases from V and 5 bases from J, with 15 bases between. The CDR3 DNA is TGTGCCAGCAGTCCCACCAGGGGAAGGACTGAAGCTTTCTTT. Its protein product is CASSPTRGRTEAFF.

In DNA, the CDR3 is TGTGCCAGTAGTACCGGGAGGGATAGCAATCAGCCCCAGCATTTT. Its protein product is CASSTGRDSNQPQHF. The chain employs TRBV19 and TRBJ1-5, with unresolved D. V dropped 4 bases and J dropped 0 bases, with 10 bases sitting between them. This CDR3 has 15 amino acids. The germline CDR1 and CDR2 sequences are LNHDA and SQIVND (reference sequence).

The CDR3 region has the DNA TGTGCCAGCAGTTACCCCGGACAGCTTGGAAACACCATATATTTT. It is translated as CASSYPGQLGNTIYF. The chain recombines TRBV6-2 or TRBV6-3 with TRBJ1-3; TRBD1 is a possible D gene (6 bases). CDR1 and CDR2 (germline): MNHEY, SVGEGT. Trimming took 2 bases from V and 3 from J, leaving 11 bases between them. The CDR3 sequence is 15 residues long.

V and J are TRBV12-5 and TRBJ2-1; TRBD2 might be the D (5 bases). Germline V gene lookup returns CDR1 LGHNT and CDR2 FRNRAP. This CDR3 has 12 residues. V was trimmed by 4 bases and J by 9 bases, leaving 10 bases between them. CDR3 protein: CASGSPGIEQFF. In nucleotides, the CDR3 is TGTGCTAGTGGTTCTCCCGGGATTGAGCAGTTCTTC.

This chain links TRBV3-1 (or the pseudogene TRBV3-2) with TRBJ2-4, with TRBD2 matching over 7 bases. The CDR3 sequence is 16 residues long. Losses at the gene ends were 2 bases for V and 4 bases for J; bases not matched to a gene: 8. Germline assignment: CDR1 LGHDT and CDR2 YNNKEL (reference sequence). The CDR3 is CASSQRGGARKNIQYF. The CDR3 DNA sequence: TGTGCCAGCAGCCAAAGGGGAGGGGCAAGAAAAAACATTCAGTACTTC.

The V and J genes are TRBV18 and TRBJ2-1; D not resolved. From germline, CDR1 is KGHSH and CDR2 LQKENI. This CDR3 has 13 amino acids. Trimming pared 3 bases from V and 3 bases from J, leaving 6 bases between. The CDR3 coding sequence is TGTGCCAGCTCACCGACAAACTACAATGAGCAGTTCTTC. Translated, it gives CASSPTNYNEQFF. Based on the CDR3 plus reference TRBV18 and TRBJ2-1, the full variable domain is NAGVMQNPRHLVRRRGQEARLRCSPMKGHSHVYWYRQLPEEGLKFMVYLQKENIIDESGMPKERFSAEFPKEGPSILRIQQVVRGDSAAYFCASSPTNYNEQFFGPGTRLTVL.

The rearrangement joins TRBV6-5 to TRBJ1-1, with D maybe TRBD1 (5 bases). The V gene's germline CDR1 is MNHEY and CDR2 SVGAGI. Trimming cost V 0 bases and J 6 bases, with 11 bases left between them. The CDR3 loop spans 14 amino acids. The CDR3 DNA sequence: TGTGCCAGCAGTTACTCTGGGGCGGGAGCTGAAGCTTTCTTT. Protein: CASSYSGAGAEAFF.

This rearrangement joins TRBV4-3 to TRBJ1-1; D uncertain. CDR1 is LGHNA and CDR2 is YSLEER in the germline V gene. The CDR3 runs 13 residues. V was clipped by 1 base and J by 7 bases, with 10 bases between them. CDR3 protein: CASSQGTGGEAFF. The CDR3 region has the DNA TGCGCCAGCAGCCAAGGAACGGGAGGTGAAGCTTTCTTT.

The chain links TRBV5-6 to TRBJ2-7; D possibly corresponds to TRBD2 (6 bases). V was trimmed by 4 bases and J by 0 bases, leaving 17 bases between them. Germline V gene data show CDR1 as SGHDT and CDR2 as YYEEEE. CDR3 length equals 16 residues. The CDR3 nucleotides are TGTGCCAGCAGCAGACGCGGGACTGTGAGCTCCTACGAGCAGTACTTC. Its protein is CASSRRGTVSSYEQYF.

This chain joins TRBV6-2 or TRBV6-3 and TRBJ2-7; 11 bases align to TRBD1. The germline V gene encodes CDR1 MNHEY and CDR2 SVGEGT. This CDR3 is 15 amino acids long. The J segment lost 6 bases and the V segment lost 6 bases, leaving 10 bases of the junction unmatched. In DNA form, the CDR3 reads TGTGCCAGCAGCCAGGGACAGGGGGTCTCGGGCGAGCAGTACTTC. It translates to CASSQGQGVSGEQYF.

CDR3 sequence reads: CASSQDGPSGGASPNEQFF. The CDR3 DNA is TGTGCCAGCAGCCAAGATGGGCCTAGCGGGGGGGCGTCTCCCAATGAGCAGTTCTTC. The V and J genes are TRBV3-1 (or the pseudogene TRBV3-2) and TRBJ2-1; 12 nucleotides match TRBD2. This CDR3 has 19 amino acids. Germline V gene data show CDR1 as LGHDT and CDR2 as YNNKEL (reference sequence). With 0 bases clipped from V and 6 bases from J, the junction kept 12 bases outside the gene matches.

With respect to this clone: Other DNA sequences in the same sample also yield this CDR3. The chain carries TRBV9 and TRBJ1-1; TRBD1 matches 9 bases. Trimming took 2 bases from V and 5 from J; bases not matched to a gene: 4. CDR3 length: 14 residues. The germline gives CDR1 SGDLS, CDR2 YYNGEE. This CDR3 reads CASSVRQGGTEAFF. In DNA form, the CDR3 reads TGTGCCAGCAGCGTCCGACAGGGGGGAACTGAAGCTTTCTTT.

The chain has TRBV21-1 and TRBJ2-1; the table's D call, TRBD2, has no DNA check behind it. TRBV21-1 represents a pseudogene. This CDR3 region has 23 residues. CDR3 loop: CASSKVPRKDQTSGGPYYNEQFF. CDR3 bases: TGTGCCAGCAGCAAAGTACCAAGAAAAGACCAGACTAGCGGGGGGCCTTATTACAATGAGCAGTTCTTC.

This chain links TRBV5-4 with TRBJ1-5; D uncertain. CDR3 length equals 13 residues. Germline CDR1 and CDR2: SGHNT and YYREEE (reference sequence). Trimming left V 2 bases short and J 9 bases short, with 12 bases between. CDR3 protein: CASSFWPTGPQHF. The CDR3 region has the DNA TGTGCCAGCAGCTTCTGGCCTACGGGGCCCCAGCATTTT.

The chain has TRBV5-1 and TRBJ2-7; 14 nucleotides agree with TRBD2. There are 17 residues in the CDR3. The V and J ends lost 6 bases and 2 bases, in that order; junction bases with no gene match: 10. Germline CDR1 and CDR2: SGHRS and YFSETQ. The CDR3 DNA reads TGCGCCAGCACCTCGGGACTAGCGGGGGAGCTCACCTACGAGCAGTACTTC. It is translated as CASTSGLAGELTYEQYF. Filled out from reference TRBV5-1 and TRBJ2-7, the complete variable domain reads KAGVTQTPRYLIKTRGQQVTLSCSPISGHRSVSWYQQTPGQGLQFLFEYFSETQRNKGNFPGRFSGRQFSNSRSEMNVSTLELGDSALYLCASTSGLAGELTYEQYFGPGTRLTVT.

J is TRBJ2-3 and V is TRBV11-2, with a possible D match to TRBD1 (5 bases). The CDR3 loop spans 12 amino acids. The V gene's germline CDR1 is SGHAT and CDR2 FQNNGV. Trimming shortened V by 5 bases and J by 7 bases, and 10 bases separated the two germline ends. CDR3 sequence (DNA): TGTGCCAGCAGCGCCGACAGATATACGCAGTATTTT. This translates into CASSADRYTQYF.

This chain joins TRBV30 and TRBJ1-2, with no clear D. The CDR3 has 14 residues. V dropped 4 bases and J dropped 4 bases, with 16 bases sitting between them. CDR1 is GTSNPN, CDR2 SVGIG, per germline (reference sequence). As DNA, the CDR3 is TGTGCCTGGACCAAGCCCGGGGTTTCCTATGGCTACACCTTC. Translation gives CAWTKPGVSYGYTF.

This sequence joins TRBV6-2 or TRBV6-3 and TRBJ1-1; 10 nucleotides align to TRBD1. Trimming at V came to 2 bases and at J to 5 bases, leaving 5 bases not matched to a gene. CDR3 length: 15 residues. The germline V gene has CDR1 MNHEY and CDR2 SVGEGT. The CDR3 here is CASSYLTGGKTEAFF. The CDR3 nucleotides read TGTGCCAGCAGTTACCTGACAGGGGGCAAGACTGAAGCTTTCTTT.

This clone has only a few counts. The chain recombines TRBV4-2 with TRBJ1-5; TRBD1 aligns across 7 bases. J gave up 3 bases and V 0 bases, and 2 bases lay outside the gene matches. There are 15 residues in the CDR3. Germline CDR1 and CDR2: LGHNA and YNFKEQ. CDR3 residues: CASSQEGQHNQPQHF. CDR3 bases: TGTGCCAGCAGCCAAGAGGGACAGCACAATCAGCCCCAGCATTTT.